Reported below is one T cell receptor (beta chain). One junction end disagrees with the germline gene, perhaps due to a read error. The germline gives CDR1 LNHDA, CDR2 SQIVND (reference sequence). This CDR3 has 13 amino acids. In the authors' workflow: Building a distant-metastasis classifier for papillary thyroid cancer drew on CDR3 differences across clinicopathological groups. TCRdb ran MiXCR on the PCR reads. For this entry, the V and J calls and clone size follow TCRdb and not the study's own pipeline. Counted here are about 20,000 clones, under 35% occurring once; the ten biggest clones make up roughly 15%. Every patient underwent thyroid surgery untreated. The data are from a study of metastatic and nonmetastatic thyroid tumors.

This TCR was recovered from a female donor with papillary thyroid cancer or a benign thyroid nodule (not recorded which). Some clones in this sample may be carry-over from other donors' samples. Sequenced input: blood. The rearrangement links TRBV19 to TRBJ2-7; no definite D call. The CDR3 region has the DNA TGTGCCAATAGTACTCGGAGCTCCTACGAGCAGTACTTC. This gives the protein CANSTRSSYEQYF.